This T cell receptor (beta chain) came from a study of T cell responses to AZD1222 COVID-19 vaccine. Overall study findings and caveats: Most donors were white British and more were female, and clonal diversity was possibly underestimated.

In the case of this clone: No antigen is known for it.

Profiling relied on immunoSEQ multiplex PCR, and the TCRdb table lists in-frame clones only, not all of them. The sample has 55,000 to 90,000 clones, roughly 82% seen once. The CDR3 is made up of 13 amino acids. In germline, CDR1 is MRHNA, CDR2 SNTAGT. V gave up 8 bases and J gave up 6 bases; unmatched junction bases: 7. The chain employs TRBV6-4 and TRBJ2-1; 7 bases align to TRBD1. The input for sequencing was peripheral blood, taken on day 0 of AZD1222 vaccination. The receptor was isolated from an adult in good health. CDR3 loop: CASGTGTVNEQFF. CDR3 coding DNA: TGTGCCAGCGGGACCGGGACAGTCAATGAGCAGTTCTTC.